This is a list of T cell receptor beta chains from one sample in a study of shared clonotypes between healthy human individuals. Method: immunoSEQ multiplex PCR; TCRdb's copy keeps in-frame clones and lacks some. Found here are about 530,000 clones, 75% to 80% of them singletons; the top ten hold around 12%. Sequenced: PBMCs. The receptor set was obtained from a woman aged 40 to 50 in good health. Some clones in this sample may be carry-over from other donors' samples. Each CDR3 is given without its conserved first and last residue. Each record gives: V gene, clone size, J gene, CDR3 protein. Rows may omit the clone size; those that give it use once, few, many or a size class.

>TRBV28|.|TRBJ1-1
ASSLRSSIPNTEAF
>TRBV18|.|TRBJ2-7
ASSPGTSTYEQY
>TRBV6-5|.|TRBJ2-1
ASSYRGGMNEQF
>TRBV30|.|TRBJ2-1
AWSLGLAGYNEQF
>TRBV11-2|.|TRBJ2-7
ASSRNRATYEQY
>TRBV14|.|TRBJ1-2
ASSQGRPSYGYT
>TRBV7-3|.|TRBJ2-2
ASSHGAGNTGELF
>TRBV20-1|few|TRBJ1-4
SAPPEGLF
>TRBV28|.|TRBJ2-7
ASSLIGTGFGEQY
>TRBV28|many|TRBJ2-5
ASSFNRGRGETQY
>TRBV10-3|.|TRBJ2-7
AISASGRLAGGEQY
>TRBV15|.|TRBJ2-1
ATSRDGRGQYNEQF
>TRBV11-2|.|TRBJ2-1
ASSFGTSTYNEQF
>TRBV18|few|TRBJ1-1
ASSAGITEAF
>TRBV2|.|TRBJ2-5
ASSRGTVLETQY
>TRBV18|medium-sized|TRBJ1-3
ASSPPRQGENTIY
>TRBV29-1|.|TRBJ1-1
SALDRGTGPAF
>TRBV19|.|TRBJ1-2
ASSPRTGGCT
>TRBV11-2|few|TRBJ2-5
ASSLDWAGEETQY
>TRBV19|many|TRBJ2-2
ASSIEYTGELF
>TRBV5-4|.|TRBJ2-7
ASSQQGSHEQY
>TRBV30|once|TRBJ2-1
AWSPPDSGRSDEQF
>TRBV15|.|.
ATSSWGFSYEQY
>TRBV11-2|.|TRBJ2-7
ASSLSVAASYEQY
>TRBV29-1|.|TRBJ1-2
SVVEGSEYGYT
>TRBV27|.|TRBJ2-5
ASSPVLAGGAETQY
>TRBV5-6|.|.
ASSLWSLLRYEQY
>TRBV6-4|.|TRBJ2-4
ARQILAKNIQY
>TRBV4-1|.|TRBJ1-4
ASSPRGGTPANEKLF
>TRBV6-1|.|TRBJ2-5
ASSELVTSGIGETQY
>TRBV28|.|TRBJ2-3
ASNTSGRKDTQY
>TRBV11-3|.|TRBJ2-7
ASSPGQGAKQY
>TRBV6-1|.|TRBJ2-7
ASSAGTPASEQY
>TRBV27|.|TRBJ2-7
ASSLGAGQVGYEQY
>TRBV2|.|TRBJ2-1
ASSEDRGYNEQF